This T cell receptor beta chain was sequenced in a study of CD8+ T cells in alopecia areata. General study points: Higher clonality and more expanded CD8+ clones appeared in lesional than normal scalp. It was less clear whether patients shared TCRs than it was in mice, possibly because of HLA.

Specimens obtained from alopecia areata patients comprised lesional scalp punch biopsies and peripheral blood. Notes on this clone: What it binds is unknown.

Once RNA had been extracted, it was reverse transcribed into cDNA to act as the sequencing template. TCRdb's copy holds only in-frame clones and misses some; the assay was immunoSEQ multiplex PCR. The sample consists of 150,000 or so clones, approximately 45% of them appearing once. In germline, CDR1 is SQVTM, CDR2 ANQGSEA. This CDR3 is 11 amino acids long. Trimming shortened V by 4 bases and J by 5 bases, and 9 bases separated the two germline ends. Specimen: CD4+ T cells sorted from blood. The rearrangement uses TRBV29-1 and TRBJ2-7; perhaps TRBD2 as D (6 bases). This receptor was taken from a human donor with alopecia areata. CDR3 coding DNA: TGCAGCGTTGGGAGGGTCCACGAGCAGTACTTC. Its protein is CSVGRVHEQYF.